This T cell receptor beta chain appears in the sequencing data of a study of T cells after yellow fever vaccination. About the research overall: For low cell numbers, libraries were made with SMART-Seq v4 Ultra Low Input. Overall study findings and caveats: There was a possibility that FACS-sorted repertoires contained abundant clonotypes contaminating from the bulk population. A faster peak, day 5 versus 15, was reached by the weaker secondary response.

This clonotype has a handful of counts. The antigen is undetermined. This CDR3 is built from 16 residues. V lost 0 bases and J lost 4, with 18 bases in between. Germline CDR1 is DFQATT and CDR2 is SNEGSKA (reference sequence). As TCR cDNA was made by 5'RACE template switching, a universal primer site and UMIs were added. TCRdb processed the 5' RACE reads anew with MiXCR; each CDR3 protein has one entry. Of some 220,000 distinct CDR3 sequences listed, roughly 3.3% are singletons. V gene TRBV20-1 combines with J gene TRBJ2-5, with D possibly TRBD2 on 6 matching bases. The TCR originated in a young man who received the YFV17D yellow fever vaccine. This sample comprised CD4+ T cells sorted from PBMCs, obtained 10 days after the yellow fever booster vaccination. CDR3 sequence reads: CSAREGLPKVRETQYF. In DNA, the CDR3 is TGCAGTGCTAGAGAGGGACTTCCCAAAGTCCGAGAGACCCAGTACTTC.